A single T cell receptor beta chain is shown here with its context. No antigen is known for it. Other DNA sequences from this sample encode an identical CDR3 as well. The sample originates from a study of beta chain features in type 1 diabetes. Study-wide background: Across every sample, 107,917,701 sorted cells were examined in total. Study results and caveats: Moderately but significantly shorter TCRB CDR3s were found in Type 1 diabetes patients in all four CD4+ subsets.

The CDR3 spans 12 residues. Germline-derived CDR1 and CDR2 are LNHDA and SQIVND (reference sequence). Trimming pared 1 base from V and 0 bases from J, leaving 0 bases between. Researchers reported sorting CD4+ naive, central memory, regulatory and stem cell-like memory cells via CD45RO/CCR7/CD25/CD127/CD95/CD27. Purity exceeded 95% in all sorted populations. What was sequenced were expressed TCRB transcripts, since all of the isolated RNA had been reverse transcribed. Produced via immunoSEQ multiplex PCR; TCRdb's table is partial and in-frame only. The sample lists hundreds of thousands of clones, about 29% occurring once.

The origin of this receptor is a man aged 18 to 29 in good health. The V gene is TRBV19, the J gene TRBJ1-1, with D hard to call. Sequenced input: naive CD4+ T cells from blood. The CDR3 here is CASSIVNTEAFF. The CDR3 nucleotides read TGTGCCAGTAGTATAGTGAACACTGAAGCTTTCTTT.